Each of the 3 T cell receptor beta chains below was sequenced from the same sample in a study of CD8+ T cells in alopecia areata. The sequencing template was cDNA reverse transcribed from extracted RNA. This table comes from immunoSEQ multiplex PCR, and its TCRdb copy is limited to in-frame clones, with some not included. The top ten hold approximately 18% of the sample, which has approximately 59,000 clones, 40% to 50% seen once. Specimen: CD8+ T cells sorted from blood, collected at week 0. All receptors come from a human donor with alopecia areata.

This clone was counted between two and nine times. The rearrangement links TRBV2 to TRBJ2-1; 7 bases line up with TRBD2. The ends lost 3 bases at V and 1 base at J; junction bases unmatched: 3. CDR3 length: 15 residues. From germline, CDR1 is SNHLY and CDR2 FYNNEI. The CDR3, as DNA: TGTGCCAGCAGTGAGGGGGGGGTGTCCTACAATGAGCAGTTCTTC. Amino acids: CASSEGGVSYNEQFF.

The table lists this clone with a few counts. V gene TRBV7-9 combines with J gene TRBJ2-2; 7 nucleotides align to TRBD2. Looked up from germline, CDR1 is SEHNR and CDR2 is FQNEAQ (reference sequence). V was clipped by 1 base and J by 4 bases; unmatched bases: 6. The CDR3 sequence is 16 residues long. CDR3 DNA: TGTGCCAGCAGCTTAGAAGGGAGGGCTATCACCGGGGAGCTGTTTTTT. Translated: CASSLEGRAITGELFF.

J is TRBJ2-1 and V is TRBV30; D unresolved. Deletions cut 2 bases from V and 6 bases from J, with 5 bases between. This CDR3 comprises 11 residues. Looked up from germline, CDR1 is GTSNPN and CDR2 is SVGIG (reference sequence). The CDR3 spells CAWSWSNEQFF. CDR3 DNA: TGTGCCTGGAGTTGGAGCAATGAGCAGTTCTTC.